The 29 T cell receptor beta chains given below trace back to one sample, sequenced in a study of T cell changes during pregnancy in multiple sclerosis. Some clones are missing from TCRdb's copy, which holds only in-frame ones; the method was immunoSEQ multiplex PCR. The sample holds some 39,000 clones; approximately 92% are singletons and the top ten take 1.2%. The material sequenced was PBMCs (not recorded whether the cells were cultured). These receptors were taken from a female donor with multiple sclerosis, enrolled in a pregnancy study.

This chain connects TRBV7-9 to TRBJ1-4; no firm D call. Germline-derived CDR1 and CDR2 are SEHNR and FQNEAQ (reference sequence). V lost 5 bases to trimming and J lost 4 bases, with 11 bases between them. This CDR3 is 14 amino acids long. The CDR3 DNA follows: TGTGCCAGCAGCCTTCTGGGTGGTAATGAAAAACTGTTTTTT. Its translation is CASSLLGGNEKLFF. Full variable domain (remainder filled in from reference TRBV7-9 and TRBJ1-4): DTGVSQNPRHKITKRGQNVTFRCDPISEHNRLYWYRQTLGQGPEFLTYFQNEAQLEKSRLLSDRFSAERPKGSFSTLEIQRTEQGDSAMYLCASSLLGGNEKLFFGSGTQLSVL.

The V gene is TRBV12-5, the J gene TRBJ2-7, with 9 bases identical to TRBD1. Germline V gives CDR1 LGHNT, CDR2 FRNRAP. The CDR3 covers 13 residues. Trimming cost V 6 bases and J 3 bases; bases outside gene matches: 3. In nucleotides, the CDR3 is TGTGCTAGTGGCTCGGGACAGGGCTACGAGCAGTACTTC. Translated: CASGSGQGYEQYF.

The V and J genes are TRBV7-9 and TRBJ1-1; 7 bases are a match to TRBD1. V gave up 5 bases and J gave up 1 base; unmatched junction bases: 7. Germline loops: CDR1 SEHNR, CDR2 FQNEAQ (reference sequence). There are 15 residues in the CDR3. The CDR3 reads CASSVPGQQNTEAFF. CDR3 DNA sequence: TGTGCCAGCAGCGTCCCGGGACAGCAGAACACTGAAGCTTTCTTT.

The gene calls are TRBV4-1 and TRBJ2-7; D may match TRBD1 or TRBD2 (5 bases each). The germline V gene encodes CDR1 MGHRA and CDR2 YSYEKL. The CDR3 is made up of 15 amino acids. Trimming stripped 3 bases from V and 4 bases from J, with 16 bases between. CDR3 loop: CASSQGLGEQYEQYF. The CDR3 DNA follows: TGCGCCAGCAGCCAGGGGCTTGGGGAGCAATACGAGCAGTACTTC.

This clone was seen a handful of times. The chain's CDR3 is CASSLDRIVYSYNEQFF. In DNA, the CDR3 is TGTGCCAGCAGCTTAGATCGGATCGTATATTCCTACAATGAGCAGTTCTTC. V usage is TRBV11-2 and J usage is TRBJ2-1, with D hard to call. This CDR3 comprises 17 residues. Trimming removed 0 bases from V and 1 base from J, with 13 bases in between. Per the germline V gene, CDR1 is SGHAT and CDR2 is FQNNGV.

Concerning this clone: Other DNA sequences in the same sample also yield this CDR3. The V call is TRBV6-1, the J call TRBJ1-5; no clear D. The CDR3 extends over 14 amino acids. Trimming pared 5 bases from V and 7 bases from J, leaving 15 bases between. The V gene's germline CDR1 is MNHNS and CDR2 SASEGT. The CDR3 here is CASSPLGQAQPQHF. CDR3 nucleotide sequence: TGTGCCAGCAGTCCTTTAGGGCAGGCCCAGCCCCAGCATTTT.

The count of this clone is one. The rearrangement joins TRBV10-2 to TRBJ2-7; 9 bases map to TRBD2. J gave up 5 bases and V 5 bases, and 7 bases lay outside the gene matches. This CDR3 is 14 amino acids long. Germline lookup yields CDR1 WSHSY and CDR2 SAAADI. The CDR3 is CASSLLAGNDEQYF. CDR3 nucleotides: TGCGCCAGCAGTCTTCTAGCGGGAAACGACGAGCAGTACTTC.

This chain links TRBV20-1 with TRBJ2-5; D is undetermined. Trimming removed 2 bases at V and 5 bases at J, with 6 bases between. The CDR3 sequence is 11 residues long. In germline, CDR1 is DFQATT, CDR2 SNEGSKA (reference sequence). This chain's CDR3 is CSARSLETQYF. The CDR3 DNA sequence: TGCAGTGCTAGATCTCTGGAGACCCAGTACTTC.

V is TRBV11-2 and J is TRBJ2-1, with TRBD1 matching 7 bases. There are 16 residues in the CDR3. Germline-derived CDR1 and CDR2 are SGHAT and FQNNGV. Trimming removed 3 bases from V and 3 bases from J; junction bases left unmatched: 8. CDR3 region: CASSLTGTVDYNEQFF. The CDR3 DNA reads TGTGCCAGCAGCTTGACAGGGACGGTCGACTACAATGAGCAGTTCTTC.

CDR3 bases: TGTGCCAGCAGCCCACAGCCGGGGTATAGGAGCTCCTACGAGCAGTACTTC. Translating gives CASSPQPGYRSSYEQYF. The gene calls are TRBV7-9 and TRBJ2-7; perhaps TRBD2 as D (5 bases). Germline V gene sequence: CDR1 SEHNR, CDR2 FQNEAQ (reference sequence). V lost 5 bases and J 0 bases, leaving 20 bases between the germline ends. CDR3 length: 17 residues.

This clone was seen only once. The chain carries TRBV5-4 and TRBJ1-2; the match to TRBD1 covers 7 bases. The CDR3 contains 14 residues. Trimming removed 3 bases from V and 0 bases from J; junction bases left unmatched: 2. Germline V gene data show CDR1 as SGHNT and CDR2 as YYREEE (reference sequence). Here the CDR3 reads CASSSGQTNYGYTF. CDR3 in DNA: TGTGCCAGCAGCTCGGGACAGACTAACTATGGCTACACCTTC. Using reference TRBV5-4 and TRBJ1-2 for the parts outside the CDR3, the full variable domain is ETGVTQSPTHLIKTRGQQVTLRCSSQSGHNTVSWYQQALGQGPQFIFQYYREEENGRGNFPPRFSGLQFPNYSSELNVNALELDDSALYLCASSSGQTNYGYTFGSGTRLTVV.

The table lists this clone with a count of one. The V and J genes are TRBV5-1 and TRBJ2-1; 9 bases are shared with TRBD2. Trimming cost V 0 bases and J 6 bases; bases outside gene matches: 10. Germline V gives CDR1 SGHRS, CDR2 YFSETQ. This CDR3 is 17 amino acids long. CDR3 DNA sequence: TGCGCCAGCAGCTTGGCTCTGGTTAGCGGGAGCGGCAATGAGCAGTTCTTC. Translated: CASSLALVSGSGNEQFF.

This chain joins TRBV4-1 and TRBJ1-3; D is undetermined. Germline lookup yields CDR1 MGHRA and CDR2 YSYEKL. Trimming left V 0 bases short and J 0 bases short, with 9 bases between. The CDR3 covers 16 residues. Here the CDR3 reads CASSQDLSVSGNTIYF. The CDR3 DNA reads TGCGCCAGCAGCCAAGATCTGTCGGTCTCTGGAAACACCATATATTTT.

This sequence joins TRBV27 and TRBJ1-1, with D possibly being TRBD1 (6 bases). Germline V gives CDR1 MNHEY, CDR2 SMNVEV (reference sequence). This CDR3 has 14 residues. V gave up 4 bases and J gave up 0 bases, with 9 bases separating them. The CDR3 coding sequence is TGTGCCAGCAGTTATGGGGGCCTGAACACTGAAGCTTTCTTT. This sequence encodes CASSYGGLNTEAFF.

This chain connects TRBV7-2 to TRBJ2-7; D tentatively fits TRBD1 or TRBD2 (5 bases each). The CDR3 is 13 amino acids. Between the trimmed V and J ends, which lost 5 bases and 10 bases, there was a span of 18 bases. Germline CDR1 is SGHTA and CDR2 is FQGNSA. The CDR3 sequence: CASSPGTEGSQYF. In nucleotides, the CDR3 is TGTGCCAGCAGCCCGGGGACGGAAGGGTCTCAGTACTTC. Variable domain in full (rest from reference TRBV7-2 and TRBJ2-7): GAGVSQSPSNKVTEKGKDVELRCDPISGHTALYWYRQSLGQGLEFLIYFQGNSAPDKSGLPSDRFSAERTGGSVSTLTIQRTQQEDSAVYLCASSPGTEGSQYFGPGTRLTVT.

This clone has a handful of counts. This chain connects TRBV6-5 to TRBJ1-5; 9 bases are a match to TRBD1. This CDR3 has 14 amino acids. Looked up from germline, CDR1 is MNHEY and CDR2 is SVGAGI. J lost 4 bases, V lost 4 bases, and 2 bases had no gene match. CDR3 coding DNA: TGTGCCAGCAGTTTCGGACAGGGGAATCAGCCCCAGCATTTT. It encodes CASSFGQGNQPQHF.

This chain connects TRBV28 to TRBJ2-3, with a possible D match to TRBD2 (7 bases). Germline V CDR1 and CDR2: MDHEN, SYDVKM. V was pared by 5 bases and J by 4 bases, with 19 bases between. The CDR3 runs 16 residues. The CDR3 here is CASSPGGRILPDTQYF. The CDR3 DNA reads TGTGCCAGCAGTCCCGGGGGGCGTATCCTTCCAGATACGCAGTATTTT.

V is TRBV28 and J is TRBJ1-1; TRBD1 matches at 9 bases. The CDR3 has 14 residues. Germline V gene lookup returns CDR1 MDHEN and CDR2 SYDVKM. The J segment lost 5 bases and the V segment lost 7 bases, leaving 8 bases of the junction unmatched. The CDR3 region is CASTRTGVATEAFF. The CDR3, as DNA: TGTGCCAGCACCAGGACAGGGGTGGCGACTGAAGCTTTCTTT.

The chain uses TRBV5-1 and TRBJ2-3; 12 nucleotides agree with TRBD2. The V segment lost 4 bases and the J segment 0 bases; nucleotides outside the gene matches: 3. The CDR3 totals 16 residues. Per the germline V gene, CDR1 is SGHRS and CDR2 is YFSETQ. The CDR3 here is CASSAGLAGSTDTQYF. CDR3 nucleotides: TGCGCCAGCAGCGCCGGACTAGCGGGAAGCACAGATACGCAGTATTTT.

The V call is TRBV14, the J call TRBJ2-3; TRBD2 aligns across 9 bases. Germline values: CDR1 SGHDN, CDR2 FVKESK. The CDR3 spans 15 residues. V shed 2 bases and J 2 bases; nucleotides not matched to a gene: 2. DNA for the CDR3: TGTGCCAGCAGCCAACTAGCGGGATACACAGATACGCAGTATTTT. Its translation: CASSQLAGYTDTQYF. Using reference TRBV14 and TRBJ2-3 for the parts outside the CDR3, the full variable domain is EAGVTQFPSHSVIEKGQTVTLRCDPISGHDNLYWYRRVMGKEIKFLLHFVKESKQDESGMPNNRFLAERTGGTYSTLKVQPAELEDSGVYFCASSQLAGYTDTQYFGPGTRLTVL.

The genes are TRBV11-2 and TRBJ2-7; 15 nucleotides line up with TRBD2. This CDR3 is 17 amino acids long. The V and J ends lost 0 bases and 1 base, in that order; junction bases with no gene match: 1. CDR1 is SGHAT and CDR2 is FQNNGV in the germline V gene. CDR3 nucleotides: TGTGCCAGCAGCTTAGAAGGACTAGCGGGAGGGTCCTACGAGCAGTACTTC. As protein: CASSLEGLAGGSYEQYF. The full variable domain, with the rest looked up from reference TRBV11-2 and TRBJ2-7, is EAGVAQSPRYKIIEKRQSVAFWCNPISGHATLYWYQQILGQGPKLLIQFQNNGVVDDSQLPKDRFSAERLKGVDSTLKIQPAKLEDSAVYLCASSLEGLAGGSYEQYFGPGTRLTVT.

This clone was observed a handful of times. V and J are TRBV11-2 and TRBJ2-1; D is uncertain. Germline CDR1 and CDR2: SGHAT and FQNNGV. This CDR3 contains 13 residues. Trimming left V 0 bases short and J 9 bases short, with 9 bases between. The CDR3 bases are TGTGCCAGCAGCTTAGACTTAGGTGCTGAGCAGTTCTTC. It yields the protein CASSLDLGAEQFF. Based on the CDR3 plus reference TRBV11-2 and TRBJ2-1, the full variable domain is EAGVAQSPRYKIIEKRQSVAFWCNPISGHATLYWYQQILGQGPKLLIQFQNNGVVDDSQLPKDRFSAERLKGVDSTLKIQPAKLEDSAVYLCASSLDLGAEQFFGPGTRLTVL.

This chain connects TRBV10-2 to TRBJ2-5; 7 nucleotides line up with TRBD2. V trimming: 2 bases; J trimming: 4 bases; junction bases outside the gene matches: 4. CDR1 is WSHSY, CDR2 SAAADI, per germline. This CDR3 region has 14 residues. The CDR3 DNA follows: TGCGCCAGCAGTGAGAGCGGGACCCCAGAGACCCAGTACTTC. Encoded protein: CASSESGTPETQYF.

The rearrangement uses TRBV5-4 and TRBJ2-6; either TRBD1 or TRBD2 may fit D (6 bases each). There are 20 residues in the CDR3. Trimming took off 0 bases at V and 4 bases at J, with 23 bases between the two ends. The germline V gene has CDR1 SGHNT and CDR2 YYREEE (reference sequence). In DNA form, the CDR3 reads TGTGCCAGCAGCTTGGCCATAGCTTCCCCAGGGGCGGGAGGGGCCAACGTCCTGACTTTC. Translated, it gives CASSLAIASPGAGGANVLTF.

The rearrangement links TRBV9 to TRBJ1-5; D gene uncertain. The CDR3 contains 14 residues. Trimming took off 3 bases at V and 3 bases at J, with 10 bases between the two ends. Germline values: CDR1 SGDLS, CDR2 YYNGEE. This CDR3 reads CASSAAGNNQPQHF. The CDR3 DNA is TGTGCCAGCAGCGCTGCGGGAAACAATCAGCCCCAGCATTTT.

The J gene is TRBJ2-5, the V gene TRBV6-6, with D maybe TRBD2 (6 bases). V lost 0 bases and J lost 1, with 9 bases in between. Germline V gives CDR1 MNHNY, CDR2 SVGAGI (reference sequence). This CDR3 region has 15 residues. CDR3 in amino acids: CASSYSGLSQETQYF. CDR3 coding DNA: TGTGCCAGCAGTTACTCGGGACTCTCCCAAGAGACCCAGTACTTC.

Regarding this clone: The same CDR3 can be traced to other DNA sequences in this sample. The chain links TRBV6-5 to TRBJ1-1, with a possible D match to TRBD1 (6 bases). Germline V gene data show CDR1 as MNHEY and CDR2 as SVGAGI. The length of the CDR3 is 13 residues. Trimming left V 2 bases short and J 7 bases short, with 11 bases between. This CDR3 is CASSYPKGGEAFF. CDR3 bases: TGTGCCAGCAGTTACCCTAAGGGGGGTGAAGCTTTCTTT.

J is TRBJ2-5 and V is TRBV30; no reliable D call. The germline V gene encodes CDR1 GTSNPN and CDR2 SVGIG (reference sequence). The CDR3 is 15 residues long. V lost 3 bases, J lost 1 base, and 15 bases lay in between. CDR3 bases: TGTGCCTGGAGCGCCGTTTCCAGTTCCCAAGAGACCCAGTACTTC. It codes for CAWSAVSSSQETQYF.

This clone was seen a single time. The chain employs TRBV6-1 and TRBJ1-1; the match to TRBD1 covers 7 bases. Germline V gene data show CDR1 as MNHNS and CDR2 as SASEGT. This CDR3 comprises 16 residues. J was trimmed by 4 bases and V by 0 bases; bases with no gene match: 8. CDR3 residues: CASSEAVGGAFTEAFF. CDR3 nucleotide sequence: TGTGCCAGCAGTGAAGCTGTAGGGGGCGCATTCACTGAAGCTTTCTTT.